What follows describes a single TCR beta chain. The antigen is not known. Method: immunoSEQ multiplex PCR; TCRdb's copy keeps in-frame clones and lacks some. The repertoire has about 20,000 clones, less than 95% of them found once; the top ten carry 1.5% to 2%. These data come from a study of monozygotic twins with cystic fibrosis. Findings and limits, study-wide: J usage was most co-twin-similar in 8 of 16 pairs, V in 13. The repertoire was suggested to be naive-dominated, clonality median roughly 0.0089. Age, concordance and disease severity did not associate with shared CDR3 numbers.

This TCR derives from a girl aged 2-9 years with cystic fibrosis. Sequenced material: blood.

CDR3 bases: TGTGCCAGTAGTATAGGCGGTAATTCCTACGAGCAGTACTTC. Its protein product is CASSIGGNSYEQYF. V and J are TRBV19 and TRBJ2-7; no firm D call. Germline-derived CDR1 and CDR2 are LNHDA and SQIVND (reference sequence). The CDR3 covers 14 residues. The V gene lost 1 base and the J gene lost 1 base, with 8 bases spanning the gap.